This T cell receptor beta chain stems from a study of technical replicates of blood from a few donors. Produced via immunoSEQ multiplex PCR; TCRdb's table is partial and in-frame only. The sample lists about 88,000 clones, 85% to 95% seen once, with approximately 0.25% in the top ten. Germline CDR1 and CDR2: MNHEY and SVGAGI. Trimming left V 4 bases short and J 0 bases short, with 13 bases between. The CDR3 extends over 16 amino acids. The specimen was T cells isolated from PBMCs. The clonotype comes from a human donor in good health. The J gene is TRBJ1-3, the V gene TRBV6-5; D is undetermined. The DNA of the CDR3 is TGTGCCAGCAGTTTATTGTTCCAGGTCTCTGGAAACACCATATATTTT. This gives the protein CASSLLFQVSGNTIYF.